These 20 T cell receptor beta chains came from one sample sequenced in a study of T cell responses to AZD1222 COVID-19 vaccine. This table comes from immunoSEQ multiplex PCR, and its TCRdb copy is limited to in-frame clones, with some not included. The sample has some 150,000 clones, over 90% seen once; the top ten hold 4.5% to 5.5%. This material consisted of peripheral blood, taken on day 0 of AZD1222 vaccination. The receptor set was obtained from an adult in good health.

Here the CDR3 reads CASSQVGTGNPYEQYF. The CDR3 DNA reads as TGCGCCAGCAGCCAAGTTGGGACAGGGAACCCCTACGAGCAGTACTTC. The chain carries TRBV4-1 and TRBJ2-7, with 9 bases aligning to TRBD1. Germline V CDR1 and CDR2: MGHRA, YSYEKL. The CDR3 consists of 16 residues. The junction had 6 bases not matched to a gene; V was cut back by 1 base and J by 2 bases.

The CDR3 spells CASSRGQGGITEAFF. The DNA of the CDR3 is TGTGCCAGCAGCCGCGGACAGGGGGGGATCACTGAAGCTTTCTTT. The rearrangement links TRBV7-9 to TRBJ1-1; 10 nucleotides line up with TRBD1. Germline V lookup: CDR1 SEHNR, CDR2 FQNEAQ (reference sequence). CDR3 size: 15 residues. The V gene end was trimmed by 5 bases and the J gene end by 4 bases; junction bases not matched to a gene: 7. Combining the CDR3 with reference TRBV7-9 and TRBJ1-1 gives the whole variable domain DTGVSQNPRHKITKRGQNVTFRCDPISEHNRLYWYRQTLGQGPEFLTYFQNEAQLEKSRLLSDRFSAERPKGSFSTLEIQRTEQGDSAMYLCASSRGQGGITEAFFGQGTRLTVV.

This CDR3 is CASSPRQGLGTEAFF. CDR3 DNA: TGTGCCAGTAGTCCCCGACAGGGTTTGGGCACTGAAGCTTTCTTT. The rearrangement joins TRBV19 to TRBJ1-1, with 7 bases matching TRBD1. Germline V CDR1 and CDR2: LNHDA, SQIVND (reference sequence). With 5 bases clipped from V and 4 bases from J, the junction kept 10 bases outside the gene matches. The CDR3 runs 15 residues.

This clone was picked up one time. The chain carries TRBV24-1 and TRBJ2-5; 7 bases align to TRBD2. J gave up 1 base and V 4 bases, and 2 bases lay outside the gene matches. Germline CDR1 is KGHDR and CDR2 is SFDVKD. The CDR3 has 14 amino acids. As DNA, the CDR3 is TGTGCCACCAGTGACTCTAGCGGCCAAGAGACCCAGTACTTC. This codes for CATSDSSGQETQYF.

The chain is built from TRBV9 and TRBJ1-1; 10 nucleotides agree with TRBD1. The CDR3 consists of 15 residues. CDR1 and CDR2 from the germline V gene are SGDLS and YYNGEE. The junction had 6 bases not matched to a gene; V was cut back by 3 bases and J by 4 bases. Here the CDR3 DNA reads TGTGCCAGCAGCGAGAGACAGGGGGCGCCCACTGAAGCTTTCTTT. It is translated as CASSERQGAPTEAFF.

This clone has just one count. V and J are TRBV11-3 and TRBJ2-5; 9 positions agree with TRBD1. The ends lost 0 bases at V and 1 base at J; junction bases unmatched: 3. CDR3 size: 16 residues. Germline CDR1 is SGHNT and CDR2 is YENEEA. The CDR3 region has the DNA TGTGCCAGCAGCTTAGAGTGGGGACAGGGCCAAGAGACCCAGTACTTC. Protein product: CASSLEWGQGQETQYF.

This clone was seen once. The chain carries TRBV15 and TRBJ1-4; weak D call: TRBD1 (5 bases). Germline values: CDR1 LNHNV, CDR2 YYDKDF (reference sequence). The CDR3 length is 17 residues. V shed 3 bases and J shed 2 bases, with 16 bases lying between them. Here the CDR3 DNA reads TGTGCCACCAGCAGTAACATCCTCGGGGGGACTAATGAAAAACTGTTTTTT. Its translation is CATSSNILGGTNEKLFF. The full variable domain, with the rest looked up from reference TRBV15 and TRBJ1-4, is DAMVIQNPRYQVTQFGKPVTLSCSQTLNHNVMYWYQQKSSQAPKLLFHYYDKDFNNEADTPDNFQSRRPNTSFCFLDIRSPGLGDTAMYLCATSSNILGGTNEKLFFGSGTQLSVL.

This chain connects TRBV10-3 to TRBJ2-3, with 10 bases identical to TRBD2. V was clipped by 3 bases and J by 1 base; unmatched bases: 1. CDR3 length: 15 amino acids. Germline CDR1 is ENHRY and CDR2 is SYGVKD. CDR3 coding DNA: TGTGCCATCAGTGAAGGGACTAGCGGCACAGATACGCAGTATTTT. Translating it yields CAISEGTSGTDTQYF.

The CDR3 here is CASSPRQGRDEQYF. Written as DNA, the CDR3 is TGCGCCAGCAGCCCTCGACAGGGTAGGGACGAGCAGTACTTC. This chain joins TRBV5-1 and TRBJ2-7, with TRBD1 identical over 7 bases. This CDR3 spans 14 amino acids. Germline CDR1 is SGHRS and CDR2 is YFSETQ. J lost 5 bases, V lost 4 bases, and 9 bases had no gene match.

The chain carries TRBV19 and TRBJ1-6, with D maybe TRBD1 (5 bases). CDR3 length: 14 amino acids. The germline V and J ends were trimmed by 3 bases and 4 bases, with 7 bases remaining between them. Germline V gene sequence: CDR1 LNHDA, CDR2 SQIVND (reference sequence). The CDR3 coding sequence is TGTGCCAGTAGTATTGGACATTATAATTCACCCCTCCACTTT. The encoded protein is CASSIGHYNSPLHF.

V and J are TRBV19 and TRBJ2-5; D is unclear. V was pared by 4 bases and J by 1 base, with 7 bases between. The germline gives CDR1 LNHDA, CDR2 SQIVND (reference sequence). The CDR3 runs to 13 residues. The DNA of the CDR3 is TGTGCCAGTAGTAGAGGCTCCCAAGAGACCCAGTACTTC. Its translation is CASSRGSQETQYF.

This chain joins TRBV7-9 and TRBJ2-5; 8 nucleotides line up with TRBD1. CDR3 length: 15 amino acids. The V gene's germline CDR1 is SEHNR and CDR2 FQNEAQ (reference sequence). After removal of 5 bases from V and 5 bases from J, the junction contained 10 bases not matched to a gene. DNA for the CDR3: TGTGCCAGCAGCCCCGCGCAGGGGGCCTTGGAGACCCAGTACTTC. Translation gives CASSPAQGALETQYF.

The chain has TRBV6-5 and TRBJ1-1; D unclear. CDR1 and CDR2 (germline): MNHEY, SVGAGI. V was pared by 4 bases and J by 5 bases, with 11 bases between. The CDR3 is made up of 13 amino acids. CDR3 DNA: TGTGCCAGCAGTTGGGTCGGGGAGACTGAAGCTTTCTTT. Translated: CASSWVGETEAFF.

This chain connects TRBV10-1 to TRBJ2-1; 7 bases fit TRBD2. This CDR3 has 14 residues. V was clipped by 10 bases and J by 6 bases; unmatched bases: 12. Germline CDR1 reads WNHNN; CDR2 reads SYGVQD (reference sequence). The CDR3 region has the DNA TGCGCCACAAAGCGGACTAGAAGGGCCAATGAGCAGTTCTTC. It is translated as CATKRTRRANEQFF.

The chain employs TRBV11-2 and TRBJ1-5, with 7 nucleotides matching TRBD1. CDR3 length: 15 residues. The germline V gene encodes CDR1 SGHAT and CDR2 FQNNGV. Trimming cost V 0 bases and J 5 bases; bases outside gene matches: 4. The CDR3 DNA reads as TGTGCCAGCAGCTTAGATAGTACAGGGGATCAGCCCCAGCATTTT. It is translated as CASSLDSTGDQPQHF. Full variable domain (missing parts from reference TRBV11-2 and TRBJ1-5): EAGVAQSPRYKIIEKRQSVAFWCNPISGHATLYWYQQILGQGPKLLIQFQNNGVVDDSQLPKDRFSAERLKGVDSTLKIQPAKLEDSAVYLCASSLDSTGDQPQHFGDGTRLSIL.

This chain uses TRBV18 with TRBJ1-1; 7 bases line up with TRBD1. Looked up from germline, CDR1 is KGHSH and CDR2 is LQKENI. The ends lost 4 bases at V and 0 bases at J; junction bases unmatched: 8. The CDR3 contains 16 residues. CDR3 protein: CASSRSPGQMNTEAFF. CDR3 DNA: TGTGCCAGCTCACGCTCCCCGGGACAGATGAACACTGAAGCTTTCTTT.

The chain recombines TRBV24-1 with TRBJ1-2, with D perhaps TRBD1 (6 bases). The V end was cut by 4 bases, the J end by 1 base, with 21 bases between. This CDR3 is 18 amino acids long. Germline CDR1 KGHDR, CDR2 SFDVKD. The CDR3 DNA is TGTGCCACCAGTGACCCTGGGACACACGAAGACTTTAACTATGGCTACACCTTC. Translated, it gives CATSDPGTHEDFNYGYTF.

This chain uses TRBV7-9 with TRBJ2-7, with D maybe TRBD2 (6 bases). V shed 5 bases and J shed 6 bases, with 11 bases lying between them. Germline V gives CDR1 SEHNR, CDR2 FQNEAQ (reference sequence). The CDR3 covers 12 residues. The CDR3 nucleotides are TGTGCCAGCAGCCCGGGACTGGCCGAGCAGTACTTC. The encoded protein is CASSPGLAEQYF.

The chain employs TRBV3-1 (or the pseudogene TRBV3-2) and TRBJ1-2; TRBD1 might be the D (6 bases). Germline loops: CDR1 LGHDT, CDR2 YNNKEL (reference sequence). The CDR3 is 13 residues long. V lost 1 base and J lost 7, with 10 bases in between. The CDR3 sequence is CASSQVRGAGYTF. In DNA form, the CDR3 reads TGTGCCAGCAGCCAAGTTCGGGGGGCTGGCTACACCTTC.

The CDR3: CASIPTSGNPYQETQYF. Written as DNA, the CDR3 is TGTGCCAGCATCCCAACTAGCGGGAATCCGTACCAAGAGACCCAGTACTTC. V usage is TRBV2 and J usage is TRBJ2-5, with TRBD2 matching over 10 bases. The V gene end was trimmed by 7 bases and the J gene end by 0 bases; junction bases not matched to a gene: 11. CDR1 is SNHLY, CDR2 FYNNEI, per germline. This CDR3 has 17 residues.